These T cell receptor beta chains were read from a single sample in a study of T cell changes during pregnancy in multiple sclerosis. Generated by immunoSEQ multiplex PCR, the TCRdb table keeps only in-frame clones and is missing some. This table has about 47,000 clones, about 91% appearing once. Source: peripheral blood, taken in the third trimester of pregnancy. These receptors all stem from a female donor with multiple sclerosis, enrolled in a pregnancy study. Both conserved end residues are trimmed from each CDR3. The D gene is left open where the match is weak.

j_gene,d_gene,v_gene,CDR3aa
TRBJ2-7,NA,TRBV6-5,ASSYSHRQGLGEQY
TRBJ2-7,TRBD1,TRBV5-4,ASSWDRFYEQY
TRBJ2-7,NA,TRBV28,ATLDGGYEQY
TRBJ2-1,NA,TRBV9,ASSVAWEASYNEQF
TRBJ1-1,TRBD1,TRBV5-6,ASSLGGQGAKTEAF
TRBJ2-5,TRBD1,TRBV7-9,ASRPSTGGVEETQY
TRBJ1-2,TRBD1,TRBV6-6,ASRPGQNYGYT
TRBJ2-5,TRBD1,TRBV29-1,SARLGQGGGLSQY
TRBJ2-1,TRBD2,TRBV7-9,ASSLDRLAGAHEQF
TRBJ2-1,TRBD2,TRBV9,ASSDSGRPYNEQF
TRBJ1-1,NA,TRBV4-2,ASSQEIQDTEAF
TRBJ2-7,TRBD2,TRBV29-1,SVEDEREESYEQY
TRBJ2-6,NA,TRBV28,ASSLIGAGANVLT
TRBJ2-3,TRBD2,TRBV4-3,ASSQEWVAGGINTQY
TRBJ2-5,NA,TRBV14,ASSQDVRMTQY
TRBJ2-5,NA,TRBV6-5,ASSSTVFETQY
TRBJ2-5,TRBD1,TRBV16,ASSHDRVGETQY
TRBJ2-6,TRBD2,TRBV7-2,ASSQGTSSSGANVLT
TRBJ2-1,NA,TRBV14,ASSQSVTVRQF
TRBJ2-7,TRBD1,TRBV4-1,ASSQVRGPTYEQY